This passage covers 31 T cell receptor beta chains from one sample sequenced in a study of graft-versus-host responses after intestinal transplantation. These TCRs' antigens remain unknown. The repertoire was sequenced with immunoSEQ multiplex PCR; TCRdb's copy has only in-frame clones and lacks some. Of 90,000 to 130,000 clones in the sample, approximately 92% were seen once. Sample: unstimulated CD8+ T cells sorted from spleen or lymph node cells, taken before intestinal transplant. These receptors were obtained from a human donor who received an intestinal transplant.

This chain joins TRBV29-1 and TRBJ2-5, with D possibly matching TRBD1 (6 bases). Matching the DNA end better, TRBJ2-7 makes the J call doubtful. The CDR3 spans 13 residues. Germline CDR1 is SQVTM and CDR2 is ANQGSEA. The CDR3 reads CSVEDQGWSEQYF. The CDR3, as DNA: TGCAGCGTTGAAGATCAGGGGTGGAGCGAGCAGTACTTC.

This clone is a singleton in its sample. The chain links TRBV7-3 to TRBJ2-7, with 13 bases lining up with TRBD2. This CDR3 is built from 16 residues. Germline loops: CDR1 SGHTA, CDR2 FQGTGA. V trimming: 4 bases; J trimming: 4 bases; junction bases outside the gene matches: 7. The chain's CDR3 is CASSSPTSGRFYEQYF. DNA of the CDR3: TGTGCCAGCAGCTCTCCGACTAGCGGGAGGTTTTACGAGCAGTACTTC.

With respect to this clone: An end of the junction does not agree with germline; a read error may underlie this. The sample contains more than one DNA sequence encoding this CDR3. The V and J genes are TRBV20-1 and TRBJ1-1, with D possibly being TRBD1 (5 bases). The CDR3 is 11 residues long. Germline V gene data show CDR1 as DFQATT and CDR2 as SNEGSKA (reference sequence). CDR3 DNA: TGCAGTGCCCTGGAGGGGACTGAGGCTTTCTTT. Translation: CSALEGTEAFF.

This clone was seen only once. This chain joins TRBV5-1 and TRBJ1-1; D gene uncertain. The ends were cut back, 2 bases at V and 2 bases at J, with 13 bases in the middle. CDR3 length equals 15 residues. In germline, CDR1 is SGHRS, CDR2 YFSETQ. The CDR3 bases are TGCGCCAGCAGCTTCGGTGGCAGACCAAACACTGAAGCTTTCTTT. It encodes CASSFGGRPNTEAFF.

This rearrangement joins TRBV30 to TRBJ1-2; D is perhaps TRBD1 (5 bases). This CDR3 comprises 13 residues. Per germline, CDR1 GTSNPN and CDR2 SVGIG (reference sequence). The ends were cut back, 4 bases at V and 5 bases at J, with 14 bases in the middle. In nucleotides, the CDR3 is TGTGCCTGGACCCCGAGCGGGGCATATGGCTACACCTTC. Translated, it gives CAWTPSGAYGYTF.

The V gene is TRBV2, the J gene TRBJ2-7, with no clear D. Germline assignment: CDR1 SNHLY and CDR2 FYNNEI. This CDR3 has 10 amino acids. Trimming shortened V by 4 bases and J by 4 bases, and 2 bases separated the two germline ends. CDR3 DNA: TGTGCCAGCAGTGCTTACGAGCAGTACTTC. Translation: CASSAYEQYF.

The chain couples TRBV5-4 to TRBJ2-7, with TRBD2 matching over 14 bases. CDR1 and CDR2 from the germline V gene are SGHNT and YYREEE (reference sequence). The ends lost 4 bases at V and 11 bases at J; junction bases unmatched: 8. The CDR3 loop spans 14 amino acids. CDR3 amino acids: CASSTGTSGSDKYF. The CDR3 region has the DNA TGTGCCAGCAGCACCGGGACTAGCGGGAGTGATAAGTACTTC.

The chain joins TRBV27 to TRBJ2-3, with 11 positions matching TRBD2. The V and J ends lost 5 bases and 5 bases, in that order; junction bases with no gene match: 9. The CDR3 is 16 amino acids. CDR1 is MNHEY, CDR2 SMNVEV, per germline (reference sequence). The CDR3 region has the DNA TGTGCCAGCAGTCAGGCTAGCGGGAGGAAAAGAGATACGCAGTATTTT. Translation: CASSQASGRKRDTQYF.

This clone came up once. The rearrangement links TRBV28 to TRBJ2-3, with D maybe TRBD1 (6 bases). Trimming left V 6 bases short and J 2 bases short, with 15 bases between. CDR3 length: 15 amino acids. From germline, CDR1 is MDHEN and CDR2 SYDVKM. The CDR3 region has the DNA TGTGCCAGCAGCCTGGACAGACAATACACAGATACGCAGTATTTT. Its protein is CASSLDRQYTDTQYF.

V and J are TRBV4-1 and TRBJ2-2; D is undetermined. This CDR3 has 12 residues. Germline V CDR1 and CDR2: MGHRA, YSYEKL. V was pared by 4 bases and J by 5 bases, with 5 bases between. The CDR3 region is CASSPRTGELFF. CDR3 DNA: TGCGCCAGCAGCCCCCGGACCGGGGAGCTGTTTTTT.

This clone was counted a few times. The rearrangement uses TRBV28 and TRBJ2-7, with D uncertain. V lost 6 bases to trimming and J lost 4 bases, with 13 bases between them. Looked up from germline, CDR1 is MDHEN and CDR2 is SYDVKM. The CDR3 length is 13 residues. CDR3 bases: TGTGCCAGCAGCCCCCTCACCGGGTACGAGCAGTACTTC. Translating it yields CASSPLTGYEQYF.

This sequence joins TRBV2 and TRBJ2-5; TRBD2 matches at 13 bases. The CDR3 sequence is 17 residues long. The germline V gene has CDR1 SNHLY and CDR2 FYNNEI. V trimming: 4 bases; J trimming: 5 bases; junction bases outside the gene matches: 10. CDR3 in amino acids: CASSGVTSGRRRETQYF. The CDR3 DNA follows: TGTGCCAGCAGTGGAGTGACTAGCGGGAGGAGAAGGGAGACCCAGTACTTC.

This sequence joins TRBV7-8 and TRBJ1-1; D remains unclear. V gave up 4 bases and J gave up 1 base, with 7 bases separating them. The V gene's germline CDR1 is SGHVS and CDR2 FQNEAQ. The CDR3 extends over 13 amino acids. CDR3 sequence (DNA): TGTGCCAGCAGCTCCGGAGCGAACACTGAAGCTTTCTTT. Residues: CASSSGANTEAFF.

This rearrangement joins TRBV30 to TRBJ2-1; 8 positions agree with TRBD2. The germline V gene encodes CDR1 GTSNPN and CDR2 SVGIG (reference sequence). The V gene end was trimmed by 2 bases and the J gene end by 12 bases; junction bases not matched to a gene: 15. The CDR3 is made up of 15 amino acids. As DNA, the CDR3 is TGTGCCTGGAGTCAGGCGGGAGGACCTGTTCATGGGCAGTTCTTC. Protein sequence: CAWSQAGGPVHGQFF.

This sequence joins TRBV19 and TRBJ1-1; TRBD1 agrees at 7 bases. The germline V gene encodes CDR1 LNHDA and CDR2 SQIVND (reference sequence). V lost 5 bases, J lost 7 bases, and 4 bases stayed unmatched. The CDR3 contains 12 residues. In DNA form, the CDR3 reads TGTGCCAGTAGTGTCGGGACAGTTGAAGCTTTCTTT. Protein sequence: CASSVGTVEAFF.

The chain uses TRBV30 and TRBJ2-1; D uncertain. Germline V CDR1 and CDR2: GTSNPN, SVGIG (reference sequence). V was shortened by 2 bases and J by 6 bases, with 11 bases between the two germline ends. CDR3 length: 13 amino acids. Written as DNA, the CDR3 is TGTGCCTGGAGTCCCCACGACGCCAATGAGCAGTTCTTC. It translates to CAWSPHDANEQFF.

The CDR3 reads CASSLWGTMNTEAFF. In DNA, the CDR3 is TGTGCCAGCTCGCTCTGGGGTACCATGAACACTGAAGCTTTCTTT. The chain combines TRBV18 with TRBJ1-1; the D is unclear. Germline assignment: CDR1 KGHSH and CDR2 LQKENI. This CDR3 spans 15 amino acids. V was pared by 6 bases and J by 0 bases, with 14 bases between.

The J gene is TRBJ2-3, the V gene TRBV5-6; D call uncertain. CDR1 and CDR2 from the germline V gene are SGHDT and YYEEEE. This CDR3 has 15 residues. The V gene lost 1 base and the J gene lost 0 bases, with 9 bases spanning the gap. The CDR3 DNA is TGTGCCAGCAGCTTGTGGGTGGACAGCACAGATACGCAGTATTTT. Residues: CASSLWVDSTDTQYF.

V and J are TRBV19 and TRBJ1-5, with D hard to call. Trimming left V 8 bases short and J 1 base short, with 12 bases between. This CDR3 is 14 amino acids long. Germline loops: CDR1 LNHDA, CDR2 SQIVND (reference sequence). CDR3 sequence: CASDYGGSNQPQHF. The DNA of the CDR3 is TGTGCCAGTGATTATGGAGGGAGCAATCAGCCCCAGCATTTT.

The rearrangement links TRBV28 to TRBJ2-3, with 7 bases lining up with TRBD1. CDR1 and CDR2 (germline): MDHEN, SYDVKM. The CDR3 covers 17 residues. Trimming removed 6 bases from V and 0 bases from J; junction bases left unmatched: 12. This CDR3 reads CASRARTGDPSTDTQYF. CDR3 nucleotides: TGTGCCAGCAGGGCCAGGACAGGCGATCCTAGCACAGATACGCAGTATTTT. Using reference TRBV28 and TRBJ2-3 for the parts outside the CDR3, the full variable domain is DVKVTQSSRYLVKRTGEKVFLECVQDMDHENMFWYRQDPGLGLRLIYFSYDVKMKEKGDIPEGYSVSREKKERFSLILESASTNQTSMYLCASRARTGDPSTDTQYFGPGTRLTVL.

This clone has only a few counts. The chain couples TRBV5-4 to TRBJ2-7; D unresolved. Trimming removed 4 bases at V and 2 bases at J, with 13 bases between. The CDR3 length is 14 residues. Germline-derived CDR1 and CDR2 are SGHNT and YYREEE (reference sequence). For the CDR3, the DNA is TGTGCCAGCAGCCCCGCTGAGCGACCCTACGAGCAGTACTTC. This sequence encodes CASSPAERPYEQYF. The full variable domain, rest sourced from reference TRBV5-4 and TRBJ2-7, is ETGVTQSPTHLIKTRGQQVTLRCSSQSGHNTVSWYQQALGQGPQFIFQYYREEENGRGNFPPRFSGLQFPNYSSELNVNALELDDSALYLCASSPAERPYEQYFGPGTRLTVT.

This clone was observed a single time. The genes are TRBV30 and TRBJ2-7; D is unclear. The CDR3 is 15 residues long. The V gene lost 2 bases and the J gene lost 1 base, with 15 bases spanning the gap. Germline V gene sequence: CDR1 GTSNPN, CDR2 SVGIG (reference sequence). This CDR3 is CAWSFVSALSYEQYF. The CDR3 DNA follows: TGTGCCTGGAGTTTTGTCAGCGCGCTATCCTACGAGCAGTACTTC.

The chain recombines TRBV2 with TRBJ2-7; the match to TRBD2 covers 15 bases. Germline V gene sequence: CDR1 SNHLY, CDR2 FYNNEI. V dropped 6 bases and J dropped 4; count of bases not matched to a gene: 1. The CDR3 has 14 residues. The CDR3 region has the DNA TGTGCCAGCAGCGGGACTAGCGGGAGGTACGAGCAGTACTTC. Translation gives CASSGTSGRYEQYF.

This chain uses TRBV7-6 with TRBJ2-5; D unclear. Germline V gene data show CDR1 as SGHVS and CDR2 as FNYEAQ. The V end was cut by 2 bases, the J end by 5 bases, with 9 bases between. This CDR3 is 13 amino acids long. This chain's CDR3 is CASSLLDVETQYF. The CDR3 DNA reads TGTGCCAGCAGCTTACTAGACGTCGAGACCCAGTACTTC.

This clone was picked up one time. The gene calls are TRBV6-5 and TRBJ1-5; 7 positions agree with TRBD1. CDR1 is MNHEY and CDR2 is SVGAGI in the germline V gene. V lost 8 bases, J lost 15 bases, and 10 bases stayed unmatched. The CDR3 consists of 11 residues. This CDR3 is CASEGAGLGHF. DNA of the CDR3: TGTGCCAGCGAGGGGGCGGGGCTCGGGCATTTT.

The V call is TRBV19, the J call TRBJ1-1, with 11 nucleotides matching TRBD1. CDR1 is LNHDA, CDR2 SQIVND, per germline (reference sequence). J gave up 6 bases and V 3 bases, and 18 bases lay outside the gene matches. The CDR3 runs to 19 residues. CDR3 protein: CASSILGTGGGPKVAEAFF. The CDR3 DNA reads TGTGCCAGTAGTATCCTCGGGACAGGGGGAGGCCCCAAAGTCGCTGAAGCTTTCTTT.

The chain has TRBV6-1 and TRBJ2-7; the match to TRBD2 covers 8 bases. Trimming took 8 bases from V and 1 from J; bases not matched to a gene: 7. This CDR3 contains 14 residues. CDR1 is MNHNS, CDR2 SASEGT, per germline. CDR3 loop: CASVLAGASYEQYF. In DNA, the CDR3 is TGTGCCAGCGTCCTAGCGGGCGCTTCCTACGAGCAGTACTTC.

This chain links TRBV27 with TRBJ2-7; D may be TRBD1 (5 bases). Trimming stripped 6 bases from V and 0 bases from J, with 9 bases between. Looked up from germline, CDR1 is MNHEY and CDR2 is SMNVEV (reference sequence). This CDR3 is 13 amino acids long. The CDR3 reads CASSSQVSYEQYF. As DNA, the CDR3 is TGTGCCAGCAGCTCACAGGTCTCCTACGAGCAGTACTTC.

The CDR3 sequence: CASSQVTGSYEQYF. CDR3 nucleotides: TGTGCCAGCAGCCAAGTAACAGGCTCCTACGAGCAGTACTTC. The rearrangement uses TRBV14 and TRBJ2-7; D might be TRBD1 (5 bases). Germline loops: CDR1 SGHDN, CDR2 FVKESK. V lost 1 base to trimming and J lost 0 bases, with 7 bases between them. The CDR3 loop spans 14 amino acids.

V and J are TRBV13 and TRBJ2-2; tentatively, D is TRBD1 or TRBD2 (5 bases each). Trimming pared 6 bases from V and 6 bases from J, leaving 23 bases between. The CDR3 extends over 17 amino acids. Germline-derived CDR1 and CDR2 are PRHDT and FYEKMQ (reference sequence). CDR3 loop: CASSPPGPSPGAGELFF. The CDR3 region has the DNA TGTGCCAGCAGTCCCCCGGGGCCTTCGCCCGGGGCCGGGGAGCTGTTTTTT.

The chain uses TRBV4-1 and TRBJ1-4, with 8 bases that match TRBD1. CDR3 length: 16 residues. Trimming removed 4 bases from V and 7 bases from J; junction bases left unmatched: 11. From germline, CDR1 is MGHRA and CDR2 YSYEKL. The CDR3 DNA sequence: TGCGCCAGCAGCCGGAGCCAGGGGGCCCTTGGTGAAAAACTGTTTTTT. It is translated as CASSRSQGALGEKLFF.